This TCR beta chain came from a study of cytomegalovirus exposure and HLA in healthy donors. Trimming removed 6 bases from V and 3 bases from J, with 11 bases in between. Per the germline V gene, CDR1 is KGHSH and CDR2 is LQKENI. CDR3 length: 13 residues. Amplification used 60 Vbeta primers and 13 Jbeta primers. Per the original data handling: Later, tens of millions of unique TCR beta chains were counted in an analysis, and 8.5 million to 13 million of them were shared. Sequenced by immunoSEQ multiplex PCR; TCRdb stores in-frame clones only, minus some. V, J and clone size were drawn from that table, and D and trimming were deduced from the DNA. Of 100,000 to 150,000 clones in the sample, roughly three quarters were seen once. On this clone itself: What it binds is unknown.

General observations from the study: It was reported in a later analysis that an Asian-associated ancestry cluster showed fewer N-insertions than the approximately 670-donor mean. A later examination showed that TCR association rates differed by HLA locus, with DRB1 most and HLA-C fewest.

This receptor was identified in a woman aged 55 to 70 in good health and CMV-seronegative. This chain joins TRBV18 and TRBJ1-2, with D maybe TRBD1 (6 bases). The sequenced material came from PBMCs. The CDR3 protein is CASSPTGDYGYTF. The DNA for the CDR3 is TGTGCCAGCTCGCCGACAGGAGACTATGGCTACACCTTC. The full variable domain, completed using reference TRBV18 and TRBJ1-2, is NAGVMQNPRHLVRRRGQEARLRCSPMKGHSHVYWYRQLPEEGLKFMVYLQKENIIDESGMPKERFSAEFPKEGPSILRIQQVVRGDSAAYFCASSPTGDYGYTFGSGTRLTVV.